The rows below give T cell receptor beta chains drawn from one sample of a study of human T cells and chemical hapten exposure. TCRdb re-called the RACE reads with MiXCR, one entry per CDR3 protein. This sample has tens of thousands of distinct CDR3 sequences, with 9.3% found just once. The material was whole blood, obtained in connection with sensitization to the hapten diphenylcyclopropenone (DPC). These receptors all stem from a woman in her 40s with alopecia areata. Some clones in this sample may be carry-over from other donors' samples. CDR3s include the opening cysteine and the closing phenylalanine or tryptophan. The D gene is left open where the match is weak. Only some rows state a clone size, as once, few, many or a class for expanded clones.

clone_size,j_call,d_call,cdr3_length,v_call,cdr3_aa,cdr3_nt
many,TRBJ1-1,.,13,TRBV6-4,CASSDTENTEAFF,TGTGCCAGCAGTGACACCGAGAACACTGAAGCTTTCTTT
many,TRBJ2-5,.,14,TRBV7-8,CASSPVSLGETQYF,TGTGCCAGCAGCCCCGTTAGCTTAGGGGAGACCCAGTACTTC
few,TRBJ1-2,.,11,TRBV20-1,CSARQNYGYTF,TGCAGTGCTAGACAAAACTATGGCTACACCTTC
many,TRBJ2-2,TRBD2,14,TRBV3-1,CASSQVAGGPELFF,TGTGCCAGCAGCCAGGTAGCGGGGGGGCCAGAGCTGTTTTTT
many,TRBJ2-3,.,15,TRBV7-6,CASSPTVSSTDTQYF,TGTGCCAGCAGCCCAACAGTTTCTAGCACAGATACGCAGTATTTT
.,TRBJ2-3,TRBD2,15,TRBV5-1,CASSSLRGSTDTQYF,TGCGCCAGCAGCTCGTTGCGGGGGAGCACAGATACGCAGTATTTT
many,TRBJ2-1,.,14,TRBV18,CASSPDRKYNEQFF,TGTGCCAGCTCACCCGACAGGAAATACAATGAGCAGTTCTTC
many,TRBJ2-7,TRBD1,15,TRBV28,CASSGAGTGLREQYF,TGTGCCAGCAGCGGTGCCGGGACAGGCCTCAGGGAGCAGTACTTC
many,TRBJ2-7,TRBD1,13,TRBV5-1,CASSLRGGDEQYF,TGCGCCAGCAGCTTGAGAGGGGGCGACGAGCAGTACTTC
many,TRBJ2-2,.,13,TRBV7-9,CASNEGSTGELFF,TGTGCCAGCAACGAGGGAAGCACCGGGGAGCTGTTTTTT
.,TRBJ2-7,.,13,TRBV28,CASSLLQGSEQYF,TGTGCCAGCAGTTTGTTACAGGGTTCCGAGCAGTACTTC
many,TRBJ1-4,TRBD1,15,TRBV5-5,CASTPRGTANEKLFF,TGTGCCAGCACCCCCCGCGGGACAGCAAATGAAAAACTGTTTTTT
many,TRBJ2-1,.,16,TRBV7-9,CASSFLAESSYNEQFF,TGTGCCAGCAGCTTCCTAGCAGAAAGCTCCTACAATGAGCAGTTCTTC
.,TRBJ2-7,.,13,TRBV4-1,CASSVSSSYEQYF,TGCGCCAGCAGCGTAAGTAGCTCCTACGAGCAGTACTTC
.,TRBJ1-2,.,12,TRBV2,CASSTEGYGYTF,TGTGCCAGCAGTACAGAGGGCTATGGCTACACCTTC
many,TRBJ1-6,TRBD1,13,TRBV12-3/TRBV12-4,CASTPRTGDPLHF,TGTGCCAGCACCCCTCGGACAGGGGATCCCCTCCACTTT
many,TRBJ2-7,.,15,TRBV11-2,CASSLDLAEVYEQYF,TGTGCCAGCAGCTTAGATCTGGCAGAGGTCTACGAGCAGTACTTC
.,TRBJ2-7,.,12,TRBV20-1,CSARGQIWEQYF,TGCAGTGCTAGAGGACAGATCTGGGAGCAGTACTTC
.,TRBJ1-5,.,13,TRBV28,CASTLTSGQPQHF,TGTGCCAGCACCCTAACGAGCGGACAGCCCCAGCATTTT
few,TRBJ2-3,.,14,TRBV5-1,CASSAQKHTDTQYF,TGCGCCAGCAGTGCCCAGAAGCATACAGATACGCAGTATTTT
.,TRBJ2-1,TRBD2,15,TRBV2,CASSVERGGYNEQFF,TGTGCCAGCAGTGTGGAGCGGGGGGGATACAATGAGCAGTTCTTC
many,TRBJ1-4,.,15,TRBV30,CAWRKSHATNEKLFF,TGTGCCTGGAGGAAATCACACGCAACTAATGAAAAACTGTTTTTT
few,TRBJ1-3,TRBD1,16,TRBV15,CATSRDRGPSGNTIYF,TGTGCCACCAGCAGGGACAGGGGGCCATCTGGAAACACCATATATTTT
many,TRBJ1-2,.,14,TRBV4-1,CASSQAGRSYGYTF,TGCGCCAGCAGCCAGGCGGGACGGTCCTATGGCTACACCTTC
.,TRBJ1-5,.,14,TRBV6-5,CALSNGPPNQPQHF,TGTGCCCTCTCGAATGGGCCCCCCAATCAGCCCCAGCATTTT
many,TRBJ2-4,TRBD1,14,TRBV20-1,CSADNGQGENIQYF,TGCAGTGCTGACAACGGACAGGGAGAAAACATTCAGTACTTC
many,TRBJ2-1,TRBD1,15,TRBV6-4,CASSTGTGSYDEQFF,TGTGCCAGCAGTACCGGGACAGGGTCTTACGATGAGCAGTTCTTC
few,TRBJ1-6,TRBD1,15,TRBV9,CASSTGQGENSPLHF,TGTGCCAGCAGCACAGGACAGGGGGAGAATTCACCCCTCCACTTT
few,TRBJ2-1,TRBD2,14,TRBV20-1,CSAWPGLGTPEQFF,TGCAGTGCGTGGCCGGGACTAGGGACCCCAGAGCAGTTCTTC
.,TRBJ1-1,.,12,TRBV20-1,CSARSWDTEAFF,TGCAGTGCTAGATCTTGGGACACTGAAGCTTTCTTT
few,TRBJ1-1,.,20,TRBV6-1,CASSAPPLGGAFNYINEAFF,TGTGCCAGCAGTGCCCCTCCCCTAGGAGGGGCATTCAACTATATCAATGAAGCTTTCTTT
few,TRBJ2-7,.,14,TRBV28,CASSLPRVPYEQYF,TGTGCCAGCAGTTTACCCCGGGTCCCATACGAGCAGTACTTC
many,TRBJ2-4,TRBD1,13,TRBV19,CASSRDRLGIQYF,TGTGCCAGTAGCAGGGACAGGTTGGGCATTCAGTACTTC
.,TRBJ2-1,TRBD1,15,TRBV14,CASSQNRGKGMEQFF,TGTGCCAGCAGCCAAAACAGGGGTAAGGGCATGGAGCAGTTCTTC
many,TRBJ1-1,TRBD1,14,TRBV6-2/TRBV6-3,CASSWEGAATEAFF,TGTGCCAGCAGTTGGGAGGGGGCTGCCACTGAAGCTTTCTTT
many,TRBJ1-2,.,16,TRBV18,CASSPALDRSNYGYTF,TGTGCCAGCTCACCCGCCTTGGACAGATCTAACTATGGCTACACCTTC
many,TRBJ1-5,.,17,TRBV12-3/TRBV12-4,CASSLNLGTVANQPQHF,TGTGCCAGCAGCCTGAATCTCGGGACCGTAGCTAATCAGCCCCAGCATTTT
many,TRBJ1-2,.,15,TRBV6-1,CASSEFRTAIGGYTF,TGTGCCAGCAGTGAGTTCCGGACGGCTATTGGGGGCTACACCTTC
many,TRBJ1-4,TRBD1,15,TRBV7-8,CASSFAGGDNEKLFF,TGTGCCAGCAGCTTTGCAGGGGGGGATAATGAAAAACTGTTTTTT
.,TRBJ1-5,TRBD1,17,TRBV5-4,CASSRTGEGVYNQPQHF,TGTGCCAGCAGCCGGACAGGGGAGGGGGTTTACAATCAGCCCCAGCATTTT
many,TRBJ2-3,TRBD2,14,TRBV29-1,CSVVTSGGTDTQYF,TGCAGCGTTGTTACTAGCGGGGGAACAGATACGCAGTATTTT
few,TRBJ1-1,.,13,TRBV5-5,CASSLAGVLRAFF,TGTGCCAGCAGCTTGGCAGGGGTTCTGCGAGCTTTCTTT
.,TRBJ2-3,.,15,TRBV20-1,CSASLGTGSADTQYF,TGCAGTGCTAGCCTCGGGACCGGCTCGGCAGATACGCAGTATTTT
many,TRBJ1-5,TRBD1,14,TRBV20-1,CSADLDRDDQPQHF,TGCAGTGCTGACCTGGACAGGGACGACCAGCCCCAGCATTTT
few,TRBJ1-1,.,15,TRBV25-1,CASSEYRGGRTEAFF,TGTGCCAGCAGTGAATATAGGGGGGGCAGAACTGAAGCTTTCTTT
.,TRBJ2-2,.,19,TRBV4-1,CASSQDPSPGRANTGELFF,TGCGCCAGCAGCCAAGATCCCTCCCCCGGAAGAGCGAACACCGGGGAGCTGTTTTTT
many,TRBJ1-1,.,15,TRBV3-1,CASSQGGLSNTEAFF,TGTGCCAGCAGCCAAGGGGGCCTTTCGAACACTGAAGCTTTCTTT